The 9 T cell receptor beta chains in this list originate from one sample, sequenced in a study of T cell changes during pregnancy in multiple sclerosis. Clones were sequenced by immunoSEQ multiplex PCR, and TCRdb holds only the in-frame ones, with some missing. The sample consists of around 99,000 clones, 85% to 95% of them appearing once. Sequenced material: peripheral blood, taken in the third trimester of pregnancy. Receptors originate from a female donor in good health, enrolled as a control in a pregnancy study.

The V and J genes are TRBV4-1 and TRBJ2-7, with D possibly TRBD2 on 6 matching bases. Germline CDR1 reads MGHRA; CDR2 reads YSYEKL. V gave up 0 bases and J gave up 3 bases, with 21 bases separating them. The CDR3 has 18 residues. The CDR3 DNA follows: TGCGCCAGCAGCCAAGATTGGAGGGCGGGGCGTTATTTCTACGAGCAGTACTTC. It translates to CASSQDWRAGRYFYEQYF.

This clone was detected only a few times. The chain carries TRBV7-3 and TRBJ2-1; maybe TRBD2 (7 bases). Germline V CDR1 and CDR2: SGHTA, FQGTGA. The CDR3 has 15 residues. Trimming shortened V by 6 bases and J by 8 bases, and 20 bases separated the two germline ends. The CDR3 sequence is CASRLGGLRRDEQFF. Here the CDR3 DNA reads TGTGCCAGCAGGTTAGGGGGACTACGAAGGGATGAGCAGTTCTTC.

The genes are TRBV9 and TRBJ2-2, with a tentative D call TRBD1 (6 bases). The germline V gene encodes CDR1 SGDLS and CDR2 YYNGEE. The CDR3 has 15 amino acids. The germline V and J ends were trimmed by 6 bases and 0 bases, with 12 bases remaining between them. This chain's CDR3 is CASNRVISNTGELFF. The CDR3 nucleotides are TGTGCCAGCAACAGGGTGATTTCGAACACCGGGGAGCTGTTTTTT.

The V gene is TRBV9, the J gene TRBJ2-1; TRBD2 matches at 15 bases. Germline V gives CDR1 SGDLS, CDR2 YYNGEE. Trimming cost V 4 bases and J 8 bases; bases outside gene matches: 13. This CDR3 region has 18 residues. CDR3 in amino acids: CASSSKPGLAGGFYEQFF. The CDR3 nucleotides read TGTGCCAGCAGCTCGAAACCGGGACTAGCGGGGGGTTTCTATGAGCAGTTCTTC.

The V and J genes are TRBV11-2 and TRBJ1-6; D gene ambiguous. This CDR3 comprises 14 residues. Germline CDR1 and CDR2: SGHAT and FQNNGV. V was pared by 3 bases and J by 0 bases, with 3 bases between. CDR3 nucleotides: TGTGCCAGCAGCTTCAGCTCCTATAATTCACCCCTCCACTTT. It is translated as CASSFSSYNSPLHF.

The chain combines TRBV11-1 with TRBJ2-1, with 7 bases lining up with TRBD2. From germline, CDR1 is SGHAT and CDR2 FQDESV (reference sequence). CDR3 length: 13 amino acids. Germline trimming cut 0 bases from V and 8 bases from J; bases unmatched to any gene: 1. CDR3 DNA: TGTGCCAGCAGCTTAGCGCGGGAGTATGAGCAGTTCTTC. It codes for CASSLAREYEQFF. The entire variable domain, with the rest obtained from reference TRBV11-1 and TRBJ2-1, is as follows: EAEVAQSPRYKITEKSQAVAFWCDPISGHATLYWYRQILGQGPELLVQFQDESVVDDSQLPKDRFSAERLKGVDSTLKIQPAELGDSAMYLCASSLAREYEQFFGPGTRLTVL.

This clone was recorded once. The rearrangement joins TRBV9 to TRBJ2-2, with TRBD2 as a possible D gene (6 bases). The V end was cut by 0 bases, the J end by 10 bases, with 10 bases between. From germline, CDR1 is SGDLS and CDR2 YYNGEE. This CDR3 has 13 amino acids. CDR3 in DNA: TGTGCCAGCAGCGTAGCCGGGGGAGTGGAGCTGTTTTTT. It codes for CASSVAGGVELFF.

The chain has TRBV5-1 and TRBJ2-7; 10 positions agree with TRBD2. Per germline, CDR1 SGHRS and CDR2 YFSETQ. This CDR3 contains 15 residues. V trimming: 2 bases; J trimming: 4 bases; junction bases outside the gene matches: 6. The chain's CDR3 is CASSLYSGGTYEQYF. CDR3 in DNA: TGCGCCAGCAGCTTATATAGCGGGGGGACGTACGAGCAGTACTTC.

This chain connects TRBV5-1 to TRBJ2-5; 8 bases are a match to TRBD2. This CDR3 is 17 amino acids long. V shed 4 bases, J shed 4 bases, and the junction held 15 bases outside the gene matches. Germline values: CDR1 SGHRS, CDR2 YFSETQ. CDR3 sequence reads: CASSHTGGPGVRETQYF. The CDR3 DNA sequence: TGCGCCAGCAGCCACACGGGGGGGCCGGGCGTTAGAGAGACCCAGTACTTC.